This TCR beta chain stems from a study of HIV-infected children after antiretroviral therapy interruption. On the study more broadly: All children had CD4+ count above 500 and viral load below 50 copies/ml. Weeks 0, 12, interruption end (24 or 48), and about 3 years post-study gave interruption-arm samples.

Germline CDR1 is MNHEY and CDR2 is SVGAGI. The ends lost 2 bases at V and 1 base at J; junction bases unmatched: 6. This CDR3 has 19 amino acids. A 3' RACE protocol on RNA, with unique molecular identifiers, produced the TCR library. Each CDR3 protein gets one entry after TCRdb re-called the 3' RACE reads with MiXCR. The sample consists of some 15,000 distinct CDR3 sequences, around 3.5% of them appearing once. This clonotype counts as medium-sized. This sample's treatment: PENTA 11 planned treatment interruption arm or continuous ART arm. At least 24 weeks of at least three-drug ART, in children 2 to 15 years. Memory CD8+ CD45RO+ CD45RA- T cells were sorted from thawed PBMCs.

The source was CD45RO+ CD8+ T cells from PBMCs, pooled from several time points, collected from a donor given antiretroviral therapy, either interrupted or continuous. Subset given: memory CD8+ CD45RO+ CD45RA- T cells. V and J are TRBV6-5 and TRBJ2-6; TRBD2 aligns across 12 bases. This TCR was recovered from a pool of human donors with HIV. The CDR3 region is CASSYGASGRDSGANVLTF. CDR3 nucleotides: TGTGCCAGCAGTTACGGGGCTAGCGGGAGGGATTCTGGGGCCAACGTCCTGACTTTC.